This section outlines one T cell receptor (beta chain) sequence together with its context. Its antigen remains unidentified. These donors, healthy bone marrow donors, were studied. This record belongs to a study of cytomegalovirus exposure and HLA in healthy donors. Study conclusions and caveats: The study recorded 164 TCR beta chains that were cytomegalovirus-associated. Earlier results showed most TCR beta V segments being productive about 87% or about 30% of the time. A link between a missense DCLRE1C variant and TCR beta V- and J-gene trimming emerged from a later analysis.

This CDR3 is built from 14 residues. Germline V gives CDR1 SGDLS, CDR2 YYNGEE. J lost 4 bases, V lost 6 bases, and 7 bases had no gene match. The PCR made use of 60 Vbeta and 13 Jbeta primers. Only in-frame clones appear in the TCRdb table, and some are missing; sequencing was by immunoSEQ multiplex PCR. The profile covers around 190,000 clones, with over 60% appearing a single time and approximately 0.99% taken by the ten largest. The source is a woman between 40 and 55 years old in good health and CMV-seronegative. The sample was PBMCs. The V and J genes are TRBV9 and TRBJ1-1, with 9 bases fitting TRBD1. CDR3 amino acids: CASNGGDRATEAFF. Here the CDR3 DNA reads TGTGCCAGCAACGGGGGGGACAGGGCCACTGAAGCTTTCTTT.